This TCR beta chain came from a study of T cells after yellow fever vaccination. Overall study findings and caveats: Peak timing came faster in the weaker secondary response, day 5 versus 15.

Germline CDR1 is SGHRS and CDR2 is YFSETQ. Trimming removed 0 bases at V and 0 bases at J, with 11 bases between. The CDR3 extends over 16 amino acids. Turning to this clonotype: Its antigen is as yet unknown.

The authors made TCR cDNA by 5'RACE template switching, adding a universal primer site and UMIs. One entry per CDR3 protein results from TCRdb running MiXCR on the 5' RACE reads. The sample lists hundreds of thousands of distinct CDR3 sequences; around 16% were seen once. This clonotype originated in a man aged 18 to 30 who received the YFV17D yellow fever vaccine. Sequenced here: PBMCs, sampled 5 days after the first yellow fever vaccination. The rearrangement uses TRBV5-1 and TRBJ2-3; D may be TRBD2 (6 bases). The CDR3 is CASSLGGDISTDTQYF. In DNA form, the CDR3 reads TGCGCCAGCAGCTTGGGCGGGGATATTAGCACAGATACGCAGTATTTT.